The entry below describes one T cell receptor (beta chain). The CDR3 consists of 14 residues. The germline V and J ends were trimmed by 7 bases and 0 bases, with 9 bases remaining between them. From germline, CDR1 is MGHDK and CDR2 SYGVNS. Data came from immunoSEQ multiplex PCR; TCRdb stores just in-frame clones and leaves some out. Here the sample spans hundreds of thousands of clones, 75% to 80% being singletons. The data belong to a study of shared T cell receptors in the human thymus. These data were also filed under a second study, of human thymus T cells. That work adds: Thymic resections from corrective heart surgery supplied the tissue.

The sequenced sample was thymocytes. The V call is TRBV25-1, the J call TRBJ2-2, with a tentative D call TRBD2 (5 bases). The clonotype was recovered from a boy in the first two years of life with a congenital heart defect. The CDR3 loop is CASKGSANTGELFF. CDR3 coding DNA: TGTGCCAGCAAAGGGAGTGCGAACACCGGGGAGCTGTTTTTT.